Here is one T cell receptor (beta chain) with its context. Its antigen remains unknown. This specimen comes from a study of Ad26.COV2.S vaccination and SARS-CoV-2 variants. Study results and caveats: Measurements of TCR breadth and depth may have given underestimates of the total T cell responses.

TCRdb's copy holds only in-frame clones and misses some; the assay was immunoSEQ multiplex PCR. The table lists roughly 150,000 clones, about nine tenths of them singletons. The V end was cut by 6 bases, the J end by 6 bases, with 11 bases between. Germline CDR1 reads MGHDK; CDR2 reads SYGVNS. The CDR3 totals 12 residues. The TCR was taken from a human donor who had recovered from COVID-19. The chain uses TRBV25-1 and TRBJ1-1; a possible D gene is TRBD1 (5 bases). The material sequenced was peripheral blood, taken after recovery from COVID-19. Here the CDR3 DNA reads TGTGCCAGCAGCTCAGGGTGGGCTGAAGCTTTCTTT. Translating it yields CASSSGWAEAFF.